The sequence of this T cell receptor beta chain was determined in a study of cytomegalovirus exposure and HLA in healthy donors. Findings and caveats of the study: According to a later analysis, donors in an Asian-associated ancestry cluster reportedly had fewer N-insertions than the roughly 720-donor mean. Some segments of the V type, notably TRBV6-2 and TRBV6-3, were excluded as indistinguishable. Cytomegalovirus association was listed for roughly 160 TCR beta chains.

Samples came from healthy bone marrow donors. The PCR contained 60 Vbeta and 13 Jbeta primers. Profiling relied on immunoSEQ multiplex PCR, and the TCRdb table lists in-frame clones only, not all of them. The table records more than 85,000 clones, 69% of them present only once. Germline CDR1 and CDR2: SGHVS and FQNEAQ. The CDR3 length is 16 residues. The V gene end was trimmed by 1 base and the J gene end by 9 bases; junction bases not matched to a gene: 4. Regarding this clone: Its specificity is unknown.

Sequencing was done on a sample of PBMCs. The origin of this receptor is a woman aged 70-85 years in good health and CMV-seropositive. The V and J genes are TRBV7-8 and TRBJ2-1; 15 positions agree with TRBD2. The CDR3 DNA reads as TGTGCCAGCAGCTTAGTAGGACTAGCGGGGGGGGCTGAGCAGTTCTTC. It specifies CASSLVGLAGGAEQFF.